In this sample, the clone carrying this T cell receptor beta chain turned up a few times. A single record per CDR3 protein comes from TCRdb applying MiXCR to the PCR reads. The sample holds some 16,000 distinct CDR3 sequences; less than 50% are singletons and the top ten take roughly a third. This sample is drawn from a study of tumor-infiltrating lymphocytes in oesophageal squamous cell carcinoma. V was shortened by 0 bases and J by 5 bases, with 11 bases between the two germline ends. This CDR3 is 15 amino acids long. This receptor was obtained from a female donor with esophageal squamous cell carcinoma. Sequences were obtained from normal esophageal tissue next to the tumor. J is TRBJ2-1 and V is TRBV12-3 or TRBV12-4, with a tentative D call TRBD1 (6 bases). The CDR3 here is CASSLAQGLHNEQFF. The CDR3 DNA is TGTGCCAGCAGTTTAGCACAGGGCTTACACAATGAGCAGTTCTTC.